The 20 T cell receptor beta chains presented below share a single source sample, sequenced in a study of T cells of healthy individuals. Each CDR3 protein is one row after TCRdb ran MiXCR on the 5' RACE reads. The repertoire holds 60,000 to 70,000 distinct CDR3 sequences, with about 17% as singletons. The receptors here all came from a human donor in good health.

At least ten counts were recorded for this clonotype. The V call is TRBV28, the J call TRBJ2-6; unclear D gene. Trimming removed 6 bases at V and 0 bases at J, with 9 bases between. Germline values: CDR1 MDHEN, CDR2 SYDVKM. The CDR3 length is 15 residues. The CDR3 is CASSTTISGANVLTF. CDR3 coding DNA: TGTGCCAGCAGCACCACGATCTCTGGGGCCAACGTCCTGACTTTC.

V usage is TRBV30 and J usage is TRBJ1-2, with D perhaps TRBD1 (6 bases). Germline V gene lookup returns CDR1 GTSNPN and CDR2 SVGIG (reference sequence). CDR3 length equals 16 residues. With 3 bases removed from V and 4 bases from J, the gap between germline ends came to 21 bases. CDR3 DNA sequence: TGTGCCTGGAGAGATCGCCGGGGGGGCCTAGCCTATGGCTACACCTTC. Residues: CAWRDRRGGLAYGYTF.

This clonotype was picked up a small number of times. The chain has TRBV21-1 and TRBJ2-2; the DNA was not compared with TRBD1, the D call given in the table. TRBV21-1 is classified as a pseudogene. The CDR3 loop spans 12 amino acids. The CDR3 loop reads CASSRGRDELFF. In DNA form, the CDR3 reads TGTGCCAGCAGCAGGGGCCGGGACGAGCTGTTTTTT.

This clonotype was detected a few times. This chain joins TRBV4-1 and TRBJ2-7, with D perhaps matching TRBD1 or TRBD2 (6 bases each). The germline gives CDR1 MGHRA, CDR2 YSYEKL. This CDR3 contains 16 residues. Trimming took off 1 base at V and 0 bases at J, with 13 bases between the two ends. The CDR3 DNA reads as TGCGCCAGCAGCCAAGGGGGGGCCGATGCCTCCTACGAGCAGTACTTC. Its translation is CASSQGGADASYEQYF.

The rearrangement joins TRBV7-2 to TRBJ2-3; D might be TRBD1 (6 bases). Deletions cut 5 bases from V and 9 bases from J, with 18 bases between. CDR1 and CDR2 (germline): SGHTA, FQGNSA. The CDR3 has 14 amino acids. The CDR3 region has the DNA TGTGCCAGCAGCAAACGCCAGGGGTTATGGACGCAGTATTTT. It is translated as CASSKRQGLWTQYF.

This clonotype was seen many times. CDR3 DNA sequence: TGTGCTAGTGGTTGGGACAGAAATCAGCCCCAGCATTTT. Protein sequence: CASGWDRNQPQHF. The chain couples TRBV12-5 to TRBJ1-5; 7 bases match TRBD1. V lost 4 bases and J lost 4; bases outside the gene matches: 1. The CDR3 has 13 amino acids. Looked up from germline, CDR1 is LGHNT and CDR2 is FRNRAP.

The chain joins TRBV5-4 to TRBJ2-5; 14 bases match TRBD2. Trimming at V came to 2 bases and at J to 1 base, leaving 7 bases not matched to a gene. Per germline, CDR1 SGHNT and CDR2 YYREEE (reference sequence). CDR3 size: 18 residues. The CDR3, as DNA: TGTGCCAGCAGCTTAGGGACTAGCGGGAGTAAGGGCCAAGAGACCCAGTACTTC. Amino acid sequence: CASSLGTSGSKGQETQYF.

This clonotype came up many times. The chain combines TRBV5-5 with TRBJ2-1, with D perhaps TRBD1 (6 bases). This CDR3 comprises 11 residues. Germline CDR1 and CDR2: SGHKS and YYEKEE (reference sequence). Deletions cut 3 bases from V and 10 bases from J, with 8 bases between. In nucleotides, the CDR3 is TGTGCCAGCAGCTCGGACAGCGAGCAGTTCTTC. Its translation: CASSSDSEQFF.

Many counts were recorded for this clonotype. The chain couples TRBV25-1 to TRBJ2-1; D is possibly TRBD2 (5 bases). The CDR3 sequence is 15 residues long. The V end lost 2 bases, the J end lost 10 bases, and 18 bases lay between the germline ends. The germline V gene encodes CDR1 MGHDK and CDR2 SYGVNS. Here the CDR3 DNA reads TGTGCCAGCAGTGAAAGGCGGGCAGATCTGGGAGAGCAGTTCTTC. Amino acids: CASSERRADLGEQFF. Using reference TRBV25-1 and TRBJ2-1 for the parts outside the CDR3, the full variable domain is EADIYQTPRYLVIGTGKKITLECSQTMGHDKMYWYQQDPGMELHLIHYSYGVNSTEKGDLSSESTVSRIRTEHFPLTLESARPSHTSQYLCASSERRADLGEQFFGPGTRLTVL.

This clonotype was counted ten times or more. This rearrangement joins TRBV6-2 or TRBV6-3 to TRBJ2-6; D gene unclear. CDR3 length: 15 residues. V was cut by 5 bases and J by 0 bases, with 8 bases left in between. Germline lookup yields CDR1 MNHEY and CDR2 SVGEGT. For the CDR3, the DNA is TGTGCCAGCAGTCCTACACTCTCTGGGGCCAACGTCCTGACTTTC. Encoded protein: CASSPTLSGANVLTF.

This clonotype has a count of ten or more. This CDR3 is CASSPQTPLLNEQFF. CDR3 DNA sequence: TGCGCCAGCAGTCCGCAGACCCCGCTTCTGAATGAGCAGTTCTTC. V and J are TRBV23-1 and TRBJ2-1; D is unresolved. TRBV23-1 is an open reading frame, and its role is uncertain. The CDR3 consists of 15 residues. The V and J ends lost 4 bases and 7 bases respectively, with 17 bases between them.

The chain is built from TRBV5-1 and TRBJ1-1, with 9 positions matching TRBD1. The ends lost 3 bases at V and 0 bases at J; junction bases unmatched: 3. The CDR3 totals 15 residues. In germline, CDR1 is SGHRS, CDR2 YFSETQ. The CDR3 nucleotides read TGCGCCAGCAGCTGGACAGGGGCCGTGAACACTGAAGCTTTCTTT. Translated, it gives CASSWTGAVNTEAFF.

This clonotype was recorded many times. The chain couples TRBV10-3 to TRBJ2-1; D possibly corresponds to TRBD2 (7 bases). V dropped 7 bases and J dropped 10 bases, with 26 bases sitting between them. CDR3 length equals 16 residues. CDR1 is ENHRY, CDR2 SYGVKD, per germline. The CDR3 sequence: CAITNRGSGTAVEQFF. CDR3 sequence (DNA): TGTGCCATCACGAATAGGGGGAGCGGGACGGCGGTAGAGCAGTTCTTC.

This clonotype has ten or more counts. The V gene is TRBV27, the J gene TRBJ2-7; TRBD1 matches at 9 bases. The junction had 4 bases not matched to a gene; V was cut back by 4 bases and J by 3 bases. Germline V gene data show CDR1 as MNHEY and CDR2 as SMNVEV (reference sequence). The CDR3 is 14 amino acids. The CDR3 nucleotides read TGTGCCAGCAGTTCCCGGGACAGGGACTACGAGCAGTACTTC. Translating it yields CASSSRDRDYEQYF.

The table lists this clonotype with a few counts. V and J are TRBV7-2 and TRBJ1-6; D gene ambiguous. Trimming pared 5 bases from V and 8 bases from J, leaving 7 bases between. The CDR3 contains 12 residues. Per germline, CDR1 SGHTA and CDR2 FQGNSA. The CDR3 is CASSAPYSPLHF. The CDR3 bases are TGTGCCAGCAGCGCGCCTTATTCACCCCTCCACTTT.

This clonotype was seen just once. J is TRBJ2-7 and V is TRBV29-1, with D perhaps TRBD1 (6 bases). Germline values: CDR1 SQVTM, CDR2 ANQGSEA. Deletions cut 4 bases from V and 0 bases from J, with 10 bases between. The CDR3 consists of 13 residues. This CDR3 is CSVARDNSYEQYF. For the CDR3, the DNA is TGCAGCGTTGCCCGGGACAACTCCTACGAGCAGTACTTC.

The CDR3 sequence: CASSFQLGSDTQYF. The CDR3 nucleotides read TGTGCCAGCAGTTTTCAACTAGGATCAGATACGCAGTATTTT. This chain connects TRBV12-3 or TRBV12-4 to TRBJ2-3; a weak D match, TRBD2 (5 bases). V dropped 3 bases and J dropped 4 bases, with 11 bases sitting between them. The CDR3 sequence is 14 residues long.

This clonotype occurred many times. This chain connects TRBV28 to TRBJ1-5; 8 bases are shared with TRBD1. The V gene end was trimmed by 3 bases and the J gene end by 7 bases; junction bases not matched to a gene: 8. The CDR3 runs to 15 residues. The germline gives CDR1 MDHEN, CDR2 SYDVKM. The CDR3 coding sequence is TGTGCCAGCAGTTTTAGGGCAGGGGGCTGGCAGCCCCAGCATTTT. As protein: CASSFRAGGWQPQHF.

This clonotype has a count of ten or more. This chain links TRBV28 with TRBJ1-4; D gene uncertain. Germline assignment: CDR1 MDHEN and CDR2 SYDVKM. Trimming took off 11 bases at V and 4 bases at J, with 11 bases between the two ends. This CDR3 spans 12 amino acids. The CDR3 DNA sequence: TGTGCCGAAGGGCAGAATAATGAAAAACTGTTTTTT. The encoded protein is CAEGQNNEKLFF.

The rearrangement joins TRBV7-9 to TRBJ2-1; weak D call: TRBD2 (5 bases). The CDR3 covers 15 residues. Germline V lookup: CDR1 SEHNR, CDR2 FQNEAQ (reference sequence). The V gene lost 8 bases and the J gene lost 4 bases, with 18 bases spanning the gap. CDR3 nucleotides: TGTGCCAGCGAGGGTATAGGTGGGTTTTACAATGAGCAGTTCTTC. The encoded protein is CASEGIGGFYNEQFF.